The subject of this entry is one T cell receptor (beta chain). Its antigen is as yet unknown. The record originates from a study of somatic mutations in cytotoxic T cells in rheumatoid arthritis. Broader study findings: In about an eighth of the roughly 60 patients, the largest CD8+ clone exceeded 20% of CD8+ cells.

Germline loops: CDR1 LNHDA, CDR2 SQIVND (reference sequence). The CDR3 contains 16 residues. V shed 7 bases and J shed 4 bases, with 22 bases lying between them. The repertoire was sequenced with immunoSEQ multiplex PCR; TCRdb's copy has only in-frame clones and lacks some. This table holds about 20,000 clones, 70% to 90% found once. Blood donors, with a median age of about 57 years (range about 20-80) and roughly 58% female, made up the healthy control group. Separation of CD4+ and CD8+ cells was performed by positive magnetic bead selection, and purity was verified by flow cytometry. The sample consisted of CD8+ T cells sorted from blood. The TCR originated in a middle-aged man in good health. V is TRBV19 and J is TRBJ1-2, with D perhaps TRBD1 (5 bases). The CDR3 here is CASNPLGGDLVYGYTF. The CDR3 DNA sequence: TGTGCCAGTAACCCACTGGGAGGGGACCTCGTCTATGGCTACACCTTC.